This T cell receptor beta chain is from a study of cytomegalovirus exposure and HLA in healthy donors. Study-wide background: A subsequent analysis stated that the approximately 120 validation repertoires were run on the same platform as the 650 to 850 first-cohort repertoires.

Regarding the study as a whole: In vitro work confirmed that three CMV-associated chains recognize CMV antigens. Among TCR sequences, most were rare, though some public TCRs appeared in many donors.

The CDR3 totals 13 residues. Germline V gene data show CDR1 as KGHSH and CDR2 as LQKENI. The V end lost 3 bases, the J end lost 1 base, and 6 bases lay between the germline ends. On this clone itself: Its antigen is as yet unknown.

Clones were read by immunoSEQ multiplex PCR, and TCRdb kept only the in-frame ones, dropping some. The table shows more than 150,000 clones, with 80% to 85% occurring only once. The receptor was isolated from a woman aged 18-35 years in good health and CMV-seropositive. The sample consisted of PBMCs. This chain joins TRBV18 and TRBJ1-2; D unresolved. DNA for the CDR3: TGTGCCAGCTCACCGGACTTTAACTATGGCTACACCTTC. Protein sequence: CASSPDFNYGYTF.